Each of the 9 T cell receptor beta chains below was sequenced from the same sample in a study of identical twins. TCRdb re-analysed the 5' RACE reads in MiXCR, keeping a single row per CDR3 protein. Here the sample spans about 210,000 distinct CDR3 sequences, 9.4% being singletons. The sequenced sample was memory (CD45RO+) T cells sorted from blood. These receptors were obtained from a woman aged 18-30 years in good health.

The chain links TRBV3-1 to TRBJ2-5, with D possibly matching TRBD2 (5 bases). The CDR3 loop spans 13 amino acids. The V end was cut by 4 bases, the J end by 7 bases, with 13 bases between. The germline V gene has CDR1 LGHDT and CDR2 YNNKEL (reference sequence). CDR3 residues: CASSRFTRWTQYF. In DNA form, the CDR3 reads TGTGCCAGCAGCCGGTTTACTAGATGGACCCAGTACTTC.

This clonotype was seen more than once but under ten times. This chain connects TRBV3-1 to TRBJ1-4; D is ambiguous. Trimming shortened V by 4 bases and J by 0 bases, and 15 bases separated the two germline ends. The CDR3 sequence is 17 residues long. Germline assignment: CDR1 LGHDT and CDR2 YNNKEL (reference sequence). The CDR3 nucleotides are TGTGCCAGCAGCCTACGGACTTGGGATGCAACTAATGAAAAACTGTTTTTT. Translation gives CASSLRTWDATNEKLFF.

The gene calls are TRBV20-1 and TRBJ2-4; a weak D match, TRBD2 (5 bases). Trimming cost V 7 bases and J 0 bases, with 13 bases left between them. The CDR3 consists of 14 residues. CDR1 and CDR2 (germline): DFQATT, SNEGSKA (reference sequence). The CDR3: CSGERNLAKNIQYF. The CDR3 coding sequence is TGCAGTGGCGAGCGGAATCTAGCCAAAAACATTCAGTACTTC.

This clonotype was counted at least ten times. The chain has TRBV20-1 and TRBJ1-1; tentative D call: TRBD1 (5 bases). The CDR3 sequence is 13 residues long. V dropped 6 bases and J dropped 4 bases, with 15 bases sitting between them. CDR1 and CDR2 (germline): DFQATT, SNEGSKA (reference sequence). DNA of the CDR3: TGCAGTGCAGCCAAACAGGATCTCACTGAAGCTTTCTTT. It yields the protein CSAAKQDLTEAFF.

This clonotype was counted once. The rearrangement uses TRBV5-1 and TRBJ1-2, with D uncertain. The CDR3 has 15 residues. Germline lookup yields CDR1 SGHRS and CDR2 YFSETQ. Trimming left V 4 bases short and J 1 base short, with 14 bases between. The CDR3: CASSVGSGGNYGYTF. CDR3 sequence (DNA): TGCGCCAGCAGCGTGGGGTCGGGCGGTAACTATGGCTACACCTTC.

The rearrangement uses TRBV3-1 and TRBJ2-4; a possible D gene is TRBD1 (8 bases). The germline V gene encodes CDR1 LGHDT and CDR2 YNNKEL (reference sequence). V lost 0 bases to trimming and J lost 9 bases, with 27 bases between them. The CDR3 totals 19 residues. The CDR3 coding sequence is TGTGCCAGCAGCCAAGAAGGGAGGGGTACAGGACAGGGCGGAAGCATTCAGTACTTC. This sequence encodes CASSQEGRGTGQGGSIQYF.

The table lists this clonotype with a few counts. The rearrangement links TRBV7-2 to TRBJ2-3; 8 nucleotides align to TRBD2. Losses at the gene ends were 3 bases for V and 2 bases for J; bases not matched to a gene: 10. Germline V CDR1 and CDR2: SGHTA, FQGNSA. The CDR3 runs 17 residues. DNA for the CDR3: TGTGCCAGCAGCTTCCGAGGACTAGCATCGTCCACAGATACGCAGTATTTT. Its translation: CASSFRGLASSTDTQYF.

This clonotype turned up a few times. The chain employs TRBV18 and TRBJ1-2; TRBD1 might be the D (6 bases). The length of the CDR3 is 14 residues. Trimming cost V 2 bases and J 4 bases, with 11 bases left between them. Germline V CDR1 and CDR2: KGHSH, LQKENI. CDR3 amino acids: CASSPSGTTYGYTF. Here the CDR3 DNA reads TGTGCCAGCTCACCATCCGGGACAACCTATGGCTACACCTTC.

In its sample, this clonotype was seen a few times. The chain recombines TRBV29-1 with TRBJ2-7, with D perhaps matching TRBD1 (5 bases). The germline V and J ends were trimmed by 7 bases and 0 bases, with 10 bases remaining between them. Looked up from germline, CDR1 is SQVTM and CDR2 is ANQGSEA. CDR3 size: 12 residues. The CDR3 DNA is TGCAGCGCCCGGACATACTCCTACGAGCAGTACTTC. It yields the protein CSARTYSYEQYF.